What follows are 23 T cell receptor beta chains derived from one specimen sequenced in a study of blood T cell repertoires in COVID-19. Here immunoSEQ multiplex PCR was the method, and the copy in TCRdb shows in-frame clones only, minus some. The sample includes 300,000 to 450,000 clones, 75% to 90% of them seen just once. The sequenced sample was peripheral blood. The receptors come from a woman between 18 and 29 years old with acute or convalescent COVID-19.

This rearrangement joins TRBV19 to TRBJ1-1; D may be TRBD1 (6 bases). Between the trimmed V and J ends, which lost 2 bases and 0 bases, there was a span of 19 bases. This CDR3 is 18 amino acids long. The V gene's germline CDR1 is LNHDA and CDR2 SQIVND (reference sequence). CDR3 sequence (DNA): TGTGCCAGTAGTATATCCACGGGGGGGCGGAAGATGAACACTGAAGCTTTCTTT. As protein: CASSISTGGRKMNTEAFF.

This chain uses TRBV9 with TRBJ1-2; D not resolved. CDR1 is SGDLS, CDR2 YYNGEE, per germline. Trimming pared 2 bases from V and 8 bases from J, leaving 10 bases between. The CDR3 runs to 12 residues. The chain's CDR3 is CASSVYSGGYTF. The CDR3 nucleotides are TGTGCCAGCAGCGTCTACAGTGGAGGCTACACCTTC.

The V call is TRBV15, the J call TRBJ1-3; D is unresolved. The CDR3 is 15 amino acids. Trimming shortened V by 3 bases and J by 0 bases, and 9 bases separated the two germline ends. Germline CDR1 and CDR2: LNHNV and YYDKDF (reference sequence). CDR3 amino acids: CATSRGAGSGNTIYF. In DNA form, the CDR3 reads TGTGCCACCAGCAGGGGAGCAGGCTCTGGAAACACCATATATTTT. Drawing the rest from reference TRBV15 and TRBJ1-3, the complete variable domain is DAMVIQNPRYQVTQFGKPVTLSCSQTLNHNVMYWYQQKSSQAPKLLFHYYDKDFNNEADTPDNFQSRRPNTSFCFLDIRSPGLGDTAMYLCATSRGAGSGNTIYFGEGSWLTVV.

This sequence joins TRBV15 and TRBJ1-5; D possibly corresponds to TRBD1 (6 bases). This CDR3 has 17 residues. Germline CDR1 and CDR2: LNHNV and YYDKDF (reference sequence). Trimming cost V 1 base and J 3 bases, with 16 bases left between them. The CDR3 sequence is CATSRGVGGANNQPQHF. CDR3 bases: TGTGCCACCAGCAGAGGCGTGGGGGGGGCCAACAATCAGCCCCAGCATTTT.

The chain's CDR3 is CAWSVGGGGYTF. CDR3 nucleotide sequence: TGTGCCTGGAGTGTAGGGGGGGGAGGCTACACCTTC. The rearrangement links TRBV30 to TRBJ1-2, with D perhaps matching TRBD1 (6 bases). Germline CDR1 is GTSNPN and CDR2 is SVGIG (reference sequence). V dropped 0 bases and J dropped 8 bases, with 10 bases sitting between them. The CDR3 loop spans 12 amino acids.

The genes are TRBV3-1 (or the pseudogene TRBV3-2) and TRBJ2-1, with TRBD1 identical over 9 bases. Germline V gene lookup returns CDR1 LGHDT and CDR2 YNNKEL (reference sequence). Losses at the gene ends were 1 base for V and 14 bases for J; bases not matched to a gene: 3. CDR3 length: 12 residues. CDR3 DNA: TGTGCCAGCAGCCAAGCGAGACAGGGGGAGTTCTTC. Translating gives CASSQARQGEFF.

The genes are TRBV6-5 and TRBJ2-4, with D possibly matching TRBD2 (5 bases). The V gene lost 5 bases and the J gene lost 0 bases, with 8 bases spanning the gap. This CDR3 comprises 14 residues. Per germline, CDR1 MNHEY and CDR2 SVGAGI. The CDR3 here is CASSPGLAKNIQYF. The CDR3 bases are TGTGCCAGCAGTCCTGGACTAGCCAAAAACATTCAGTACTTC.

Turning to this clone: The sample holds other DNA sequences that translate to the same CDR3. This chain links TRBV27 with TRBJ2-7, with D maybe TRBD1 (5 bases). The CDR3 runs to 14 residues. The germline V gene has CDR1 MNHEY and CDR2 SMNVEV (reference sequence). Trimming took off 5 bases at V and 0 bases at J, with 11 bases between the two ends. CDR3 amino acids: CASSPSTGSYEQYF. The CDR3 nucleotides read TGTGCCAGCAGTCCATCAACAGGCTCCTACGAGCAGTACTTC.

This sequence joins TRBV5-6 and TRBJ1-4; weak D call: TRBD1 (5 bases). Trimming stripped 1 base from V and 1 base from J, with 8 bases between. In germline, CDR1 is SGHDT, CDR2 YYEEEE. The CDR3 runs 15 residues. CDR3 residues: CASSLSGETNEKLFF. CDR3 sequence (DNA): TGTGCCAGCAGCTTGTCGGGGGAAACTAATGAAAAACTGTTTTTT.

This chain uses TRBV12-1 with TRBJ1-5; the table assigns TRBD1, which was not confirmed against the DNA. TRBV12-1 is marked as a pseudogene. The CDR3 is made up of 17 amino acids. CDR3 sequence (DNA): TGTGCCAGCAGCTTTCCGGGACAGGTGGTCAAGAAGCAGCCCCAGCATTTT. This codes for CASSFPGQVVKKQPQHF.

The CDR3 DNA follows: TGTGCCAGTAGTAACGACAGGGGGGCCACAGATACGCAGTATTTT. Amino acid sequence: CASSNDRGATDTQYF. This sequence joins TRBV19 and TRBJ2-3; 9 positions agree with TRBD1. This CDR3 is 15 amino acids long. V gave up 4 bases and J gave up 2 bases; unmatched junction bases: 4. CDR1 is LNHDA, CDR2 SQIVND, per germline (reference sequence). Looking up the rest from reference TRBV19 and TRBJ2-3 gives the full variable domain: DGGITQSPKYLFRKEGQNVTLSCEQNLNHDAMYWYRQDPGQGLRLIYYSQIVNDFQKGDIAEGYSVSREKKESFPLTVTSAQKNPTAFYLCASSNDRGATDTQYFGPGTRLTVL.

The V gene is TRBV10-2, the J gene TRBJ1-1; 7 bases fit TRBD1. Germline V CDR1 and CDR2: WSHSY, SAAADI. The CDR3 covers 16 residues. V lost 4 bases and J lost 5; bases outside the gene matches: 13. Written as DNA, the CDR3 is TGCGCCAGCAGTGGTCGGGACAGCCCAAGAGGAACTGAAGCTTTCTTT. Its translation: CASSGRDSPRGTEAFF.

This clone is a singleton in its sample. This CDR3 reads CASSLWSEQFF. In DNA form, the CDR3 reads TGTGCCAGCAGCCTCTGGAGCGAGCAGTTCTTC. This chain joins TRBV5-4 and TRBJ2-1; D uncertain. V lost 4 bases and J lost 10, with 9 bases in between. This CDR3 spans 11 amino acids. Germline V gene lookup returns CDR1 SGHNT and CDR2 YYREEE (reference sequence).

The gene calls are TRBV10-1 and TRBJ1-4; maybe TRBD1 (5 bases). CDR1 WNHNN and CDR2 SYGVQD come from the germline V gene (reference sequence). V lost 3 bases and J lost 4, with 12 bases in between. The CDR3 is made up of 15 amino acids. CDR3 loop: CASSDGRAYNEKLFF. CDR3 DNA: TGCGCCAGCAGTGACGGCAGGGCCTATAATGAAAAACTGTTTTTT.

This clone was found once. This chain joins TRBV4-1 and TRBJ1-5, with 9 bases that match TRBD1. Germline V gives CDR1 MGHRA, CDR2 YSYEKL. V gave up 3 bases and J gave up 16 bases; unmatched junction bases: 7. This CDR3 has 12 amino acids. CDR3 DNA sequence: TGCGCCAGCAGCCAGCCACAGGGGGCGAAACATTTT. Amino acid sequence: CASSQPQGAKHF.

The genes are TRBV14 and TRBJ2-3; D call uncertain. CDR1 is SGHDN and CDR2 is FVKESK in the germline V gene. The CDR3 consists of 17 residues. The V gene lost 3 bases and the J gene lost 2 bases, with 18 bases spanning the gap. The CDR3 DNA sequence: TGTGCCAGCAGCCATCTTCCAGGCATCAAAAACACAGATACGCAGTATTTT. Translation: CASSHLPGIKNTDTQYF.

The chain recombines TRBV25-1 with TRBJ2-7, with TRBD1 as a possible D gene (5 bases). V was trimmed by 3 bases and J by 0 bases, leaving 9 bases between them. The CDR3 loop spans 14 amino acids. Germline V gives CDR1 MGHDK, CDR2 SYGVNS. The CDR3 sequence is CASSDTGGSYEQYF. The CDR3 DNA reads as TGTGCCAGCAGTGATACAGGTGGCTCCTACGAGCAGTACTTC.

The chain uses TRBV27 and TRBJ2-7, with D perhaps matching TRBD2 (7 bases). V was clipped by 2 bases and J by 5 bases, with 13 bases between them. Germline lookup yields CDR1 MNHEY and CDR2 SMNVEV (reference sequence). The CDR3 extends over 14 amino acids. The CDR3: CASSLQGRGNEQYF. DNA of the CDR3: TGTGCCAGCAGTTTACAGGGGAGGGGGAACGAGCAGTACTTC.

The CDR3 here is CASSLNEDQPQHF. DNA of the CDR3: TGTGCCAGCAGTTTAAACGAGGATCAGCCCCAGCATTTT. The chain is built from TRBV27 and TRBJ1-5; no definite D call. This CDR3 contains 13 residues. From germline, CDR1 is MNHEY and CDR2 SMNVEV (reference sequence). V dropped 2 bases and J dropped 5 bases, with 7 bases sitting between them.

V usage is TRBV24-1 and J usage is TRBJ2-6, with D possibly being TRBD1 (5 bases). The CDR3 is 16 amino acids. Trimming pared 3 bases from V and 2 bases from J, leaving 10 bases between. The germline V gene has CDR1 KGHDR and CDR2 SFDVKD. The DNA for the CDR3 is TGTGCCACCAGTGATCCCGACAGCGCTGGGGCCAACGTCCTGACTTTC. It encodes CATSDPDSAGANVLTF.

The chain carries TRBV12-1 and TRBJ2-7; the D call of TRBD1 is as the table states it, not checked on the DNA. TRBV12-1 counts as a pseudogene. CDR3 length: 14 residues. In DNA form, the CDR3 reads TGTGCCAGCAGCTTTATTCAGGCCCTCCACGAGCAGTACTTC. Translating it yields CASSFIQALHEQYF.

The chain uses TRBV29-1 and TRBJ2-3, with 8 nucleotides matching TRBD1. V lost 8 bases and J lost 2; bases outside the gene matches: 6. This CDR3 region has 13 residues. Germline V gives CDR1 SQVTM, CDR2 ANQGSEA. The CDR3 loop reads CSSRTGYTDTQYF. CDR3 bases: TGCAGCTCGCGGACAGGGTACACAGATACGCAGTATTTT.

The rearrangement joins TRBV29-1 to TRBJ2-1; 10 bases fit TRBD1. V was clipped by 6 bases and J by 3 bases; unmatched bases: 8. CDR3 size: 15 residues. Germline V CDR1 and CDR2: SQVTM, ANQGSEA. The CDR3 region has the DNA TGCAGCGTGGCTCTTCGGGACAGGGGCTACAATGAGCAGTTCTTC. It translates to CSVALRDRGYNEQFF.